This T cell receptor (beta chain) was identified during a study of glioma-infiltrating T cells after dendritic cell vaccination. As for the study in general: Between about 2002 and 2013, patients got autologous tumor lysate-pulsed dendritic cell vaccines.

The time point denotes: after dendritic cell vaccination, including at tumor progression/relapse. PBMC were collected before vaccination, two weeks after the third vaccination, and at progression. The protocol was immunoSEQ multiplex PCR, while the TCRdb copy is restricted to in-frame clones and leaves out a portion. The repertoire consists of roughly 100,000 clones, with almost 90% occurring once and the leading ten covering approximately 3%. This CDR3 has 16 amino acids. Germline V lookup: CDR1 SEHNR, CDR2 FQNEAQ (reference sequence). V lost 9 bases to trimming and J lost 3 bases, with 20 bases between them.

The J gene is TRBJ1-4, the V gene TRBV7-9, with a weak D call TRBD1 (6 bases). Here the sequenced sample was blood, taken after dendritic cell vaccination. This TCR was recovered from a human donor with glioblastoma. In DNA, the CDR3 is TGTGCCAGGACTTCGGGACTACAGGGAGCTAATGAAAAACTGTTTTTT. Protein product: CARTSGLQGANEKLFF.